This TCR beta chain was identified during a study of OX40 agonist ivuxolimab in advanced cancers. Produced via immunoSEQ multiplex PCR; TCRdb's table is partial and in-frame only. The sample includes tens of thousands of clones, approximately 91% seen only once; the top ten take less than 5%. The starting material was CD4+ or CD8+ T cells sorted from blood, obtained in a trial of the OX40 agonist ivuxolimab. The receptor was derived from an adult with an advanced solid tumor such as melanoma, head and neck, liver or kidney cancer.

CDR3 sequence: CASSLRADNEQFF. The CDR3 DNA reads TGTGCCAGCAGTCTCCGGGCCGACAATGAGCAGTTCTTC. The chain links TRBV27 to TRBJ2-1, with unresolved D. This CDR3 comprises 13 residues. Germline loops: CDR1 MNHEY, CDR2 SMNVEV (reference sequence). The V and J ends lost 5 bases and 5 bases respectively, with 10 bases between them.